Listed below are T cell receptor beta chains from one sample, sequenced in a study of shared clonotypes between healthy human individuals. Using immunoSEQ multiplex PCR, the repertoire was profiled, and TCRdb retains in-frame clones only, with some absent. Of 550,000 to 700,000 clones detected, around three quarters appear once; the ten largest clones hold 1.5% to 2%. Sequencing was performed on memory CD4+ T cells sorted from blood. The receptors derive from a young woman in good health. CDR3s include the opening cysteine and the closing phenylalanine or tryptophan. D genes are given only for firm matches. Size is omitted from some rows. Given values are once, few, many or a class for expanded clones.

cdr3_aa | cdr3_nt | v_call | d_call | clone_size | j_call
CASSLGLAGAYQETQYF | TGTGCCAGCAGCCTGGGACTAGCGGGCGCGTACCAAGAGACCCAGTACTTC | TRBV7-6 | TRBD2 | few | TRBJ2-5
CASSAGTAAFSGNTIYF | TGTGCCAGCAGCGCCGGGACAGCAGCCTTCTCTGGAAACACCATATATTTT | TRBV7-2 | TRBD1 | few | TRBJ1-3
CASSQDLSGVFSYEQYF | TGCGCCAGCAGCCAAGATCTCTCCGGCGTCTTCTCCTACGAGCAGTACTTC | TRBV4-1 | . | many | TRBJ2-7
CASSLDLLGYTF | TGTGCCAGCAGCTTGGACTTGTTGGGCTACACCTTC | TRBV5-6 | . | . | TRBJ1-2
CSVLSGALYNEQFF | TGCAGCGTCCTAAGCGGGGCCCTCTACAATGAGCAGTTCTTC | TRBV29-1 | TRBD2 | . | TRBJ2-1
CASSLLKQTQYF | TGTGCCAGCAGTTTGTTGAAGCAGACCCAGTACTTC | TRBV28 | . | . | TRBJ2-5
CAWSWQGTWGEKLFF | TGTGCCTGGAGTTGGCAGGGTACCTGGGGTGAAAAACTGTTTTTT | TRBV30 | . | once | TRBJ1-4
CASSLTAGAPAEQYF | TGTGCCAGCAGCTTAACAGCGGGAGCCCCAGCCGAGCAGTACTTC | TRBV11-2 | TRBD2 | . | TRBJ2-7
CASSLALIVGPGEQYF | TGTGCCAGCAGCTTAGCCCTTATAGTGGGGCCTGGCGAGCAGTACTTC | TRBV11-2 | . | few | TRBJ2-7
CASSPGQGLNQPQHF | TGTGCCAGCAGCCCGGGACAGGGGCTCAATCAGCCCCAGCATTTT | TRBV7-9 | TRBD1 | few | TRBJ1-5
CASSNNQDLSYEQYF | TGTGCCAGCAGCAACAATCAGGACCTCTCCTACGAGCAGTACTTC | TRBV21-1 | . | . | TRBJ2-7
CASSPMGQEKLFF | TGTGCCAGCAGTCCGATGGGACAGGAAAAACTGTTTTTT | TRBV6-6 | TRBD1 | . | TRBJ1-4
CASKQGATGELFF | TGTGCCAGCAAACAGGGGGCTACCGGGGAGCTGTTTTTT | TRBV6-5 | TRBD1 | few | TRBJ2-2
CASSLASDRLYEQYF | TGCGCCAGCAGCTTGGCATCGGACAGACTTTACGAGCAGTACTTC | TRBV5-1 | . | . | TRBJ2-7
CASSLQRSYGYTF | TGTGCCAGCAGTTTACAACGGTCCTATGGCTACACCTTC | TRBV28 | . | . | TRBJ1-2
CASSHLRRGATTDTQYF | TGTGCCAGCAGTCATCTTCGGCGCGGGGCCACAACAGATACGCAGTATTTT | TRBV28 | . | . | TRBJ2-3
CASSLTGGQPQHF | TGTGCCAGCAGTTTGACAGGGGGTCAGCCCCAGCATTTT | TRBV28 | TRBD1 | many | TRBJ1-5
CASSLSREKLFF | TGTGCCAGCAGCTTAAGCCGGGAAAAACTGTTTTTT | TRBV7-9 | . | many | TRBJ1-4
CASSPVNPISGANVLTF | TGTGCCAGCTCACCGGTAAACCCTATCTCTGGGGCCAACGTCCTGACTTTC | TRBV18 | . | . | TRBJ2-6
CAIEPAGGDNEQFF | TGTGCCATCGAGCCCGCGGGAGGAGACAATGAGCAGTTCTTC | TRBV10-3 | TRBD2 | . | TRBJ2-1